Each of the 12 T cell receptor beta chains below was sequenced from the same sample in a study of blood T cell repertoires in COVID-19 (dated by TCRdb to the early 2020s). The library was produced with the immunoSEQ multiplex PCR assay. TCRdb re-hosts the immuneACCESS table, in-frame sequences only. Its copies lack some clones; in the studies checked, an unresolved V gene accounts for under half of them, and the cause for the rest is not known. Recorded for this sample are some 58,000 clones; 86% of them occurred a single time. About 1.2% of the sample belongs to the ten largest clones. The sample was peripheral blood. The source of these receptors is a man aged 35 to 55 with acute or convalescent COVID-19.

This chain links TRBV11-3 with TRBJ1-2, with TRBD1 matching over 10 bases. V shed 4 bases, J shed 8 bases, and the junction held 10 bases outside the gene matches. Germline values: CDR1 SGHNT, CDR2 YENEEA. The CDR3 has 15 residues. CDR3 sequence: CASSSTGTGVGGYTF. DNA for the CDR3: TGTGCCAGCAGCTCTACCGGGACAGGGGTGGGAGGCTACACCTTC.

This chain uses TRBV2 with TRBJ1-2; TRBD1 aligns across 10 bases. The germline V gene encodes CDR1 SNHLY and CDR2 FYNNEI. CDR3 length: 15 residues. The V gene end was trimmed by 3 bases and the J gene end by 4 bases; junction bases not matched to a gene: 5. Here the CDR3 reads CASSEVDRGLYGYTF. The CDR3 DNA sequence: TGTGCCAGCAGTGAGGTCGACAGGGGGCTCTATGGCTACACCTTC.

The J gene is TRBJ1-1, the V gene TRBV2, with D maybe TRBD1 (5 bases). This CDR3 has 12 residues. CDR1 and CDR2 from the germline V gene are SNHLY and FYNNEI. Between the trimmed V and J ends, which lost 8 bases and 3 bases, there was a span of 10 bases. DNA for the CDR3: TGTGCCAGCGGGAGGGACTACACTGAAGCTTTCTTT. Amino acid sequence: CASGRDYTEAFF. Filled out from reference TRBV2 and TRBJ1-1, the complete variable domain reads EPEVTQTPSHQVTQMGQEVILRCVPISNHLYFYWYRQILGQKVEFLVSFYNNEISEKSEIFDDQFSVERPDGSNFTLKIRSTKLEDSAMYFCASGRDYTEAFFGQGTRLTVV.

V is TRBV5-4 and J is TRBJ2-7; D is unclear. Trimming stripped 2 bases from V and 2 bases from J, with 8 bases between. The length of the CDR3 is 13 residues. Germline V gene lookup returns CDR1 SGHNT and CDR2 YYREEE (reference sequence). CDR3 in DNA: TGTGCCAGCAGCTTCGGTGCGACCTACGAGCAGTACTTC. It is translated as CASSFGATYEQYF.

The V and J genes are TRBV6-5 and TRBJ2-1, with D possibly TRBD2 on 6 matching bases. This CDR3 spans 14 amino acids. Germline CDR1 reads MNHEY; CDR2 reads SVGAGI. Trimming shortened V by 8 bases and J by 4 bases, and 15 bases separated the two germline ends. The CDR3 sequence: CASALTGVYNEQFF. The CDR3 DNA reads as TGTGCCAGCGCTTTAACGGGGGTATACAATGAGCAGTTCTTC.

This sequence joins TRBV3-1 (or the pseudogene TRBV3-2) and TRBJ1-1; D is undetermined. The CDR3 has 17 amino acids. Germline CDR1 and CDR2: LGHDT and YNNKEL (reference sequence). V was cut by 2 bases and J by 0 bases, with 16 bases left in between. This CDR3 reads CASSQQLSRSMNTEAFF. CDR3 bases: TGTGCCAGCAGCCAACAGCTTTCTCGGAGCATGAACACTGAAGCTTTCTTT.

The J gene is TRBJ2-1, the V gene TRBV10-3; 9 nucleotides line up with TRBD1. Germline CDR1 ENHRY, CDR2 SYGVKD. Unmatched junction bases numbered 3, after V lost 0 bases and J lost 3 bases. The CDR3 totals 16 residues. CDR3 region: CAISESTTGGYNEQFF. The CDR3 DNA follows: TGTGCCATCAGTGAGTCGACGACAGGGGGCTACAATGAGCAGTTCTTC.

This clone came up a few times. The chain combines TRBV2 with TRBJ1-1, with D possibly TRBD1 on 6 matching bases. V was clipped by 3 bases and J by 4 bases, with 15 bases between them. CDR1 SNHLY and CDR2 FYNNEI come from the germline V gene. The CDR3 runs to 15 residues. This CDR3 is CASSDVQGRGTEAFF. DNA for the CDR3: TGTGCCAGCAGTGACGTACAGGGAAGGGGCACTGAAGCTTTCTTT.

This chain uses TRBV24-1 with TRBJ1-2, with 7 bases aligning to TRBD1. Trimming took 4 bases from V and 7 from J; bases not matched to a gene: 5. The V gene's germline CDR1 is KGHDR and CDR2 SFDVKD. The CDR3 runs to 13 residues. The CDR3 coding sequence is TGTGCCACCAGTGAACGAACAGGGGCTGGCTACACCTTC. Translation gives CATSERTGAGYTF.

The chain combines TRBV29-1 with TRBJ2-5; D is perhaps TRBD2 (5 bases). V was trimmed by 6 bases and J by 5 bases, leaving 16 bases between them. Germline V gene sequence: CDR1 SQVTM, CDR2 ANQGSEA. This CDR3 contains 13 residues. The chain's CDR3 is CSVKPRLSETQYF. CDR3 nucleotides: TGCAGCGTCAAACCCCGACTATCGGAGACCCAGTACTTC.

CDR3 nucleotides: TGTGCCAGCTCCTGGCCCTACCCGCCCGAGACAGGGCGTATTTGCGAGCAGTACTTC. Amino acid sequence: CASSWPYPPETGRICEQYF. The rearrangement joins TRBV21-1 to TRBJ2-7; the table names TRBD1, a call not compared with the DNA. TRBV21-1 is noted as a pseudogene. There are 19 residues in the CDR3.

The chain is built from TRBV5-1 and TRBJ1-1; 8 positions match TRBD1. J lost 0 bases, V lost 4 bases, and 11 bases had no gene match. The CDR3 contains 17 residues. Germline CDR1 reads SGHRS; CDR2 reads YFSETQ. The CDR3 loop is CASSLSPTGAMNTEAFF. The CDR3 DNA reads as TGCGCCAGCAGCCTCAGTCCGACAGGGGCCATGAACACTGAAGCTTTCTTT.